The entry below gives a single TCR beta chain sequence along with its context. Its antigen is as yet unknown. V gave up 3 bases and J gave up 0 bases, with 11 bases separating them. The germline gives CDR1 SGHDN, CDR2 FVKESK. The CDR3 runs 15 residues. The data originate from a study of T cells after yellow fever vaccination. Study results and limitations: A large majority of primary-vaccination clones showed up again after the booster (approximately 96% CD4, 88% CD8). Faster peaking, at day 5 versus 15, marked a secondary response that was weaker. Highly abundant clonotypes carried over from the bulk population could end up in FACS-sorted repertoires as contaminants.

By 5'RACE template switching, TCR cDNA was produced, with a universal primer site and UMIs added in the process. TCRdb reprocessed the 5' RACE reads with MiXCR, giving one entry per CDR3 protein. The sample has 550,000 to 750,000 distinct CDR3 sequences, roughly 14% seen once. This chain joins TRBV14 and TRBJ2-5; unclear D gene. The specimen comprised PBMCs, sampled on the day of the yellow fever booster vaccination. The receptor was derived from a man aged 25-45 years who received the YFV17D yellow fever vaccine. The CDR3 loop reads CASSQTWANQETQYF. CDR3 nucleotides: TGTGCCAGCAGCCAGACTTGGGCAAACCAAGAGACCCAGTACTTC.